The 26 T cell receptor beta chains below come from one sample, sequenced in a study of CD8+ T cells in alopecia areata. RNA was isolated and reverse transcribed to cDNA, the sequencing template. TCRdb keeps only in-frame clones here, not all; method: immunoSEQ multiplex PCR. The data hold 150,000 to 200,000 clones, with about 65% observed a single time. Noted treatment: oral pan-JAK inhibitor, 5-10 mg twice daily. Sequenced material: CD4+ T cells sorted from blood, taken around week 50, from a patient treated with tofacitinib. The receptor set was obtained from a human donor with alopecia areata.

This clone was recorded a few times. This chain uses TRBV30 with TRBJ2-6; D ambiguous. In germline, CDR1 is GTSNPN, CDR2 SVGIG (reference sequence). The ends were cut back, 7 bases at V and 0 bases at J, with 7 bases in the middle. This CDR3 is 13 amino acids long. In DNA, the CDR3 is TGTGCCTCAGGCAGCTCTGGGGCCAACGTCCTGACTTTC. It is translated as CASGSSGANVLTF.

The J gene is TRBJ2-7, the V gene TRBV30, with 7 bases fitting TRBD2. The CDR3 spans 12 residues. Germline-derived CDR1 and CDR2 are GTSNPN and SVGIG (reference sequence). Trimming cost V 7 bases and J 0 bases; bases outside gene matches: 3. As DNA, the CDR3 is TGTGCCTTCCGGGACTACTCCTACGAGCAGTACTTC. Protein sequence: CAFRDYSYEQYF. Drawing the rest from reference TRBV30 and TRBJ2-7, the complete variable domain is SQTIHQWPATLVQPVGSPLSLECTVEGTSNPNLYWYRQAAGRGLQLLFYSVGIGQISSEVPQNLSASRPQDRQFILSSKKLLLSDSGFYLCAFRDYSYEQYFGPGTRLTVT.

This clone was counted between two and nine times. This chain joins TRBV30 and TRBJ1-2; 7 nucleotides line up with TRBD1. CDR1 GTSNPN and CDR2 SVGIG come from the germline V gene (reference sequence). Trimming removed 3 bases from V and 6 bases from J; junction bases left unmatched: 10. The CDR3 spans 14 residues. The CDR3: CAWRRTGPVHGYTF. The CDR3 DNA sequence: TGTGCCTGGAGGAGGACAGGACCGGTTCATGGCTACACCTTC.

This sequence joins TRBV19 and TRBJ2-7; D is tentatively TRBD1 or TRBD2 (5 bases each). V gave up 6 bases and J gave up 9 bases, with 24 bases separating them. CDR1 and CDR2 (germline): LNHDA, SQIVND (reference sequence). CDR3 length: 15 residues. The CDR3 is CASSERGPLLTRQYF. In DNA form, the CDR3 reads TGTGCCAGTAGCGAGAGGGGACCGCTACTGACTCGGCAGTACTTC. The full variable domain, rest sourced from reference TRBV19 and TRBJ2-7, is DGGITQSPKYLFRKEGQNVTLSCEQNLNHDAMYWYRQDPGQGLRLIYYSQIVNDFQKGDIAEGYSVSREKKESFPLTVTSAQKNPTAFYLCASSERGPLLTRQYFGPGTRLTVT.

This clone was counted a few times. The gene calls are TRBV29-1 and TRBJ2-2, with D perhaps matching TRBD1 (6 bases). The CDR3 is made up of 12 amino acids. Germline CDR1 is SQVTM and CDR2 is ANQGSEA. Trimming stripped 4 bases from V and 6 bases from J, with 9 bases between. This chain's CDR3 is CSVGTGPGELFF. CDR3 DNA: TGCAGCGTTGGCACAGGGCCCGGGGAGCTGTTTTTT.

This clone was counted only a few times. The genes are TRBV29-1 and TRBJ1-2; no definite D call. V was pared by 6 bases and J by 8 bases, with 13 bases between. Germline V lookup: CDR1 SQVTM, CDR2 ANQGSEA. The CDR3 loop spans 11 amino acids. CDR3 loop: CSVGETEGYTF. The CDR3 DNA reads TGCAGCGTCGGGGAGACGGAAGGCTACACCTTC. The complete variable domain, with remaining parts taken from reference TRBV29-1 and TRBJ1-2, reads SAVISQKPSRDICQRGTSLTIQCQVDSQVTMMFWYRQQPGQSLTLIATANQGSEATYESGFVIDKFPISRPNLTFSTLTVSNMSPEDSSIYLCSVGETEGYTFGSGTRLTVV.

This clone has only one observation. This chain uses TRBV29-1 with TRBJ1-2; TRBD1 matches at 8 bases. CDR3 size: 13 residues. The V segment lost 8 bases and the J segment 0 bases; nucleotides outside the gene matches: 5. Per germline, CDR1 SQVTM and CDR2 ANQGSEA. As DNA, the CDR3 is TGCAGCTTCTCGACAGGGGCTAACTATGGCTACACCTTC. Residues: CSFSTGANYGYTF. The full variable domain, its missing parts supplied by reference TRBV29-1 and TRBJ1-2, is SAVISQKPSRDICQRGTSLTIQCQVDSQVTMMFWYRQQPGQSLTLIATANQGSEATYESGFVIDKFPISRPNLTFSTLTVSNMSPEDSSIYLCSFSTGANYGYTFGSGTRLTVV.

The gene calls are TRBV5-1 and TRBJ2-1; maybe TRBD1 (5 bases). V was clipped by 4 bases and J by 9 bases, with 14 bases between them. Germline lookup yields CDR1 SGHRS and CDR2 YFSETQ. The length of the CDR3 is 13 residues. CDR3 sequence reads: CASSTGQSLEQFF. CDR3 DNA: TGCGCCAGCAGCACCGGACAAAGCCTTGAGCAGTTCTTC.

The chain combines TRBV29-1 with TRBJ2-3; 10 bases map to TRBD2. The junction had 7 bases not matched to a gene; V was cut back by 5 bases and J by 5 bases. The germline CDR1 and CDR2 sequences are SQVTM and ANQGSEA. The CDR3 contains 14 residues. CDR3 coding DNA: TGCAGCGTTAGCGGGGGGGCGGGAGGAGATACGCAGTATTTT. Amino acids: CSVSGGAGGDTQYF.

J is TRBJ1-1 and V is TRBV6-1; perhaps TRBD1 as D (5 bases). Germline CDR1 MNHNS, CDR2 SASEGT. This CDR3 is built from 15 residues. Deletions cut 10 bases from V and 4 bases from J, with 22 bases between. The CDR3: CATLEGVGGSTEAFF. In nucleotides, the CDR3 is TGTGCCACCCTAGAAGGAGTCGGGGGAAGCACTGAAGCTTTCTTT.

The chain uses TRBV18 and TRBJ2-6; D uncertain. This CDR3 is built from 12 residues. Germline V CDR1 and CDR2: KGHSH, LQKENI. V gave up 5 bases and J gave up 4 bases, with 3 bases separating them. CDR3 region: CASSRGANVLTF. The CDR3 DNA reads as TGTGCCAGCTCAAGGGGGGCCAACGTCCTGACTTTC.

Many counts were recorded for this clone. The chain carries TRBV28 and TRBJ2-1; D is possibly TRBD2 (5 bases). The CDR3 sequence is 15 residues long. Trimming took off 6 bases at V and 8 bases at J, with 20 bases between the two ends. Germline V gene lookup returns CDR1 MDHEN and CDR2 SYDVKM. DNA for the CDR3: TGTGCCAGCAGAACCTCGGGGTTATCGATCCATGAGCAGTTCTTC. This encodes CASRTSGLSIHEQFF.

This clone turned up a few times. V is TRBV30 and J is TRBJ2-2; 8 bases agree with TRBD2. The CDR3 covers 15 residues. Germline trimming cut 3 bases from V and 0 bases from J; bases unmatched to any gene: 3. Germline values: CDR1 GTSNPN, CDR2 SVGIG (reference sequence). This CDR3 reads CAWSRGLANTGELFF. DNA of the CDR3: TGTGCCTGGAGCAGGGGACTAGCGAACACCGGGGAGCTGTTTTTT.

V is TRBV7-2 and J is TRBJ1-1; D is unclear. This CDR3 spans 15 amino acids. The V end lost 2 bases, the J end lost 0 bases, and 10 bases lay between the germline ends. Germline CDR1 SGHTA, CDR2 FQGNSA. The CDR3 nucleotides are TGTGCCAGCAGCTTAAAACAGCTCCTGAACACTGAAGCTTTCTTT. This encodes CASSLKQLLNTEAFF.

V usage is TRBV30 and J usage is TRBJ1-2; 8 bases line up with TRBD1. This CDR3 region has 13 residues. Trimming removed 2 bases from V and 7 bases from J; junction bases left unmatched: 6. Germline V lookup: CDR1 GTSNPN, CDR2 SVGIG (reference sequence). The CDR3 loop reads CAWSSGQGFGYTF. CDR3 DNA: TGTGCCTGGAGTTCTGGACAGGGTTTTGGCTACACCTTC.

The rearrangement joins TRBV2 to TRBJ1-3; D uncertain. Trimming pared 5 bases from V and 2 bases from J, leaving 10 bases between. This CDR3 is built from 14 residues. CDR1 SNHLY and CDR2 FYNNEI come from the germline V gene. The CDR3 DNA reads TGTGCCAGCAGTCGTGGGGAAACTGGAAACACCATATATTTT. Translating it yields CASSRGETGNTIYF.

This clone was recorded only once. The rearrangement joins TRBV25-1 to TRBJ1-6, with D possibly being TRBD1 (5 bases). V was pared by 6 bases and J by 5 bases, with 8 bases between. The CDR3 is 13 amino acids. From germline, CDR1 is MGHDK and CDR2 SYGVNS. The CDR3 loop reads CASRAGNNSPLHF. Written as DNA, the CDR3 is TGTGCCAGCAGGGCAGGGAATAATTCACCCCTCCACTTT.

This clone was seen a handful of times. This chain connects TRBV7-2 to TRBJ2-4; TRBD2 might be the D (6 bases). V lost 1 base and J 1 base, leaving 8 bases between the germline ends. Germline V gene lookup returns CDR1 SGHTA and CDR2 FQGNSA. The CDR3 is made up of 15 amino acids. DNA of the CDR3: TGTGCCAGCAGCTTAGTGGCGGGGGCCAAAAACATTCAGTACTTC. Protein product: CASSLVAGAKNIQYF.

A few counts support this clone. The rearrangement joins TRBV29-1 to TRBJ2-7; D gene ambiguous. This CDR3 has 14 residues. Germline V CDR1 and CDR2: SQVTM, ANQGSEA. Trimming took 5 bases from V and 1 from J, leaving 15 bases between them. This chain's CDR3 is CSVFPRHGSYEQYF. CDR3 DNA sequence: TGCAGCGTTTTTCCGAGACATGGATCCTACGAGCAGTACTTC.

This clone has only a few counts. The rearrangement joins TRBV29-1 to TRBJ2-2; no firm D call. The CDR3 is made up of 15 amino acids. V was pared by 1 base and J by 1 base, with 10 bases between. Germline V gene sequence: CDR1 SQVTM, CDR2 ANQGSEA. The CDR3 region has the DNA TGCAGCGTTGAAGCTCGGACGGGGAACACCGGGGAGCTGTTTTTT. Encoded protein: CSVEARTGNTGELFF.

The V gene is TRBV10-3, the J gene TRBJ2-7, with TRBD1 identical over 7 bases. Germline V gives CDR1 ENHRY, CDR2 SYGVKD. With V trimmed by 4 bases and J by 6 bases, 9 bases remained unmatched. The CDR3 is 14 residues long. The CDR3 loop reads CAISVKGAVSEQYF. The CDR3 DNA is TGTGCCATCAGTGTAAAGGGGGCGGTATCCGAGCAGTACTTC.

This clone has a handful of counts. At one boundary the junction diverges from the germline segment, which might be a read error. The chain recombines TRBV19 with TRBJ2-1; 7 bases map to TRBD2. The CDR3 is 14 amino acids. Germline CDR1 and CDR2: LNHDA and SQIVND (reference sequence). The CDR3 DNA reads TGCACGATGGGCGGGGGTACCTACTACAATGAGCAGTTCTTC. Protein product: CTMGGGTYYNEQFF.

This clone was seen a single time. The CDR3 coding sequence is TGTGCCTGGAGTGGACAAGGCTTCCCCTCACCCCTCCACTTT. Residues: CAWSGQGFPSPLHF. The V and J genes are TRBV30 and TRBJ1-6; no clear D gene. Germline V gene lookup returns CDR1 GTSNPN and CDR2 SVGIG (reference sequence). V dropped 1 base and J dropped 10 bases, with 14 bases sitting between them. CDR3 size: 14 residues.

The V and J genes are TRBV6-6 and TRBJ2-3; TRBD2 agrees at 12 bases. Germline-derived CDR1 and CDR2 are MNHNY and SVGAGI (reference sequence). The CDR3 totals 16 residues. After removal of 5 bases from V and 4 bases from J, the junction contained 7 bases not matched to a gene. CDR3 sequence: CASSRRTSGEADTQYF. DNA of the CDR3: TGTGCCAGCAGTCGCAGGACTAGCGGGGAAGCAGATACGCAGTATTTT.

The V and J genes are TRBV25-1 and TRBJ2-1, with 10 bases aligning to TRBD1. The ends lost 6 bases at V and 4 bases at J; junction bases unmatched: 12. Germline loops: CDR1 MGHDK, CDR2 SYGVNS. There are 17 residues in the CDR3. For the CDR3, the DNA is TGTGCCAGCAGGGGGTCCCGGGACAGGGGAAGTTACAATGAGCAGTTCTTC. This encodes CASRGSRDRGSYNEQFF.

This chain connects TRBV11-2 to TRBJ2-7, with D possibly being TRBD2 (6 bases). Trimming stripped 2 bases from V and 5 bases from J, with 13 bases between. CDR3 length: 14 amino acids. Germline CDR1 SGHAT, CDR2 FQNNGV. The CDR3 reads CASSLSGGINEQYF. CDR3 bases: TGTGCCAGCAGCTTATCCGGGGGAATAAACGAGCAGTACTTC.